Reported below is one T cell receptor beta chain. What it binds is unknown. Naive CD8 cells lacked CD45RO and underwent positive selection for CCR7, leaving out terminally differentiated effector memory CD45RA+ cells. The data stem from a study of shared clonotypes between healthy human individuals. Genomic DNA from each subset was divided evenly over several immunoSEQ plates. Replicate PCRs run on sorted subsets employed approximately 0.2 ug DNA, around 27,000 T cell genomes. Using immunoSEQ multiplex PCR, the repertoire was profiled, and TCRdb retains in-frame clones only, with some absent. The sample lists over 2,000,000 clones, 85% to 95% seen once, with more than 1.5% in the top ten. Findings and caveats of the study: Rarefaction analysis demonstrated incomplete sorted-subset sequencing notwithstanding large depth. Sampling involved blood alone; tissue repertoires likely differ.

Germline-derived CDR1 and CDR2 are SGHTA and FQGTGA. The CDR3 contains 16 residues. Trimming took off 1 base at V and 3 bases at J, with 13 bases between the two ends. The specimen was naive CD8+ T cells from PBMCs. This sequence originates from a man aged 18 to 35 in good health. Some clones in this sample may be carry-over from other donors' samples. The rearrangement joins TRBV7-3 to TRBJ2-1; D might be TRBD2 (6 bases). For the CDR3, the DNA is TGTGCCAGCAGCTTAAACGGGCGGGGACTCTACAATGAGCAGTTCTTC. This encodes CASSLNGRGLYNEQFF.